These 13 T cell receptor beta chains share one sample of origin, sequenced in a study of vaccination and CD4 T cells after COVID-19. No antigen has been assigned to these receptors. Oncomine TCR Beta short-read sequencing was applied to DNA from cultured CD4+ T cells. TCRdb passed the PCR reads through MiXCR, listing each CDR3 protein once. The profile covers 13,000 to 15,000 distinct CDR3 sequences, with over 45% appearing a single time and around 14% taken by the ten largest. Specified treatment: roughly 10-day PBMC culture with coronavirus spike peptide pools or control peptides (ViraFEST assay). Input material: CD4+ T cells from blood, cultured in vitro. The source is a human donor who had recovered from COVID-19.

The chain is built from TRBV27 and TRBJ2-1; D possibly uses TRBD1 or TRBD2 (5 bases each). The CDR3 is made up of 16 amino acids. Trimming took 4 bases from V and 0 from J, leaving 13 bases between them. CDR1 is MNHEY, CDR2 SMNVEV, per germline (reference sequence). CDR3 coding DNA: TGTGCCAGCAGTTGGGCCTGGGGGAGCTCCTACAATGAGCAGTTCTTC. It yields the protein CASSWAWGSSYNEQFF.

A few counts support this clonotype. This chain uses TRBV11-3 with TRBJ2-5, with D possibly being TRBD2 (6 bases). Trimming left V 4 bases short and J 1 base short, with 7 bases between. The CDR3 length is 13 residues. CDR1 and CDR2 (germline): SGHNT, YENEEA. The CDR3 DNA reads TGTGCCAGCAGCTCCGGGGGCCAAGAGACCCAGTACTTC. Protein sequence: CASSSGGQETQYF.

The CDR3 protein is CASSPTSGAYNEQFF. For the CDR3, the DNA is TGTGCCAGCAGCCCCACTAGCGGGGCCTACAATGAGCAGTTCTTC. V gene TRBV11-3 combines with J gene TRBJ2-1, with 10 bases aligning to TRBD2. The CDR3 is 15 residues long. CDR1 is SGHNT, CDR2 YENEEA, per germline. Trimming took 5 bases from V and 2 from J; bases not matched to a gene: 3.

This clonotype was seen more than once but under ten times. The chain recombines TRBV28 with TRBJ1-6; 8 bases agree with TRBD1. V shed 10 bases, J shed 8 bases, and the junction held 13 bases outside the gene matches. The germline gives CDR1 MDHEN, CDR2 SYDVKM. This CDR3 has 15 amino acids. The CDR3 loop reads CATRSGGQAYSPLHF. The CDR3 DNA reads TGTGCCACTCGATCCGGGGGACAGGCTTATTCACCCCTCCACTTT.

The chain joins TRBV7-3 to TRBJ1-1; no clear D. In germline, CDR1 is SGHTA, CDR2 FQGTGA. Trimming cost V 5 bases and J 2 bases, with 9 bases left between them. The CDR3 contains 13 residues. This CDR3 is CASSEYLNTEAFF. CDR3 bases: TGTGCCAGCAGCGAGTATCTAAACACTGAAGCTTTCTTT.

Only a few counts were recorded for this clonotype. The rearrangement links TRBV2 to TRBJ1-1, with a tentative D call TRBD1 (6 bases). V lost 8 bases and J 5 bases, leaving 9 bases between the germline ends. The CDR3 extends over 11 amino acids. Germline-derived CDR1 and CDR2 are SNHLY and FYNNEI. The CDR3 bases are TGTGCCAGCCGCAGGGGAACTGAAGCTTTCTTT. Translating it yields CASRRGTEAFF.

This rearrangement joins TRBV7-2 to TRBJ2-5; D is possibly TRBD2 (7 bases). The CDR3 sequence is 19 residues long. V lost 2 bases and J lost 2, with 24 bases in between. CDR1 and CDR2 from the germline V gene are SGHTA and FQGNSA. CDR3 region: CASSLKGGGVPRVQETQYF. CDR3 bases: TGTGCCAGCAGCTTAAAGGGGGGGGGGGTCCCCAGAGTTCAAGAGACCCAGTACTTC.

The J gene is TRBJ1-6, the V gene TRBV2, with D uncertain. V lost 8 bases and J lost 8, with 10 bases in between. The CDR3 extends over 12 amino acids. Germline values: CDR1 SNHLY, CDR2 FYNNEI. The CDR3 is CASLRRDSPLHF. CDR3 coding DNA: TGTGCCAGCCTTCGGAGGGATTCACCCCTCCACTTT.

V usage is TRBV2 and J usage is TRBJ2-3; 7 positions match TRBD2. The CDR3 spans 15 residues. J lost 3 bases, V lost 4 bases, and 7 bases had no gene match. CDR1 is SNHLY, CDR2 FYNNEI, per germline. In DNA form, the CDR3 reads TGTGCCAGCAGTGGTCGCGGGAGATTGACAGATACGCAGTATTTT. It codes for CASSGRGRLTDTQYF.

V gene TRBV2 combines with J gene TRBJ2-1; the match to TRBD2 covers 8 bases. Per the germline V gene, CDR1 is SNHLY and CDR2 is FYNNEI. The CDR3 is 15 residues long. Trimming removed 6 bases from V and 4 bases from J; junction bases left unmatched: 8. For the CDR3, the DNA is TGTGCCAGCAGAGCACGGACTAGCTCGTACAATGAGCAGTTCTTC. This translates into CASRARTSSYNEQFF.

V gene TRBV20-1 combines with J gene TRBJ2-4; weak D call: TRBD2 (5 bases). This CDR3 is built from 15 residues. CDR1 DFQATT and CDR2 SNEGSKA come from the germline V gene (reference sequence). Trimming took 7 bases from V and 0 from J, leaving 16 bases between them. The CDR3: CSGRTGSVAKNIQYF. CDR3 bases: TGCAGTGGCAGGACGGGATCGGTAGCCAAAAACATTCAGTACTTC.

The chain employs TRBV7-9 and TRBJ1-1; TRBD1 matches 7 bases. The junction had 5 bases not matched to a gene; V was cut back by 3 bases and J by 7 bases. Germline-derived CDR1 and CDR2 are SEHNR and FQNEAQ (reference sequence). The CDR3 has 13 residues. Written as DNA, the CDR3 is TGTGCCAGCAGCTTGAAGACAGGGAATGAAGCTTTCTTT. Translating gives CASSLKTGNEAFF.

This chain uses TRBV7-3 with TRBJ2-5; TRBD2 aligns across 7 bases. The junction had 14 bases not matched to a gene; V was cut back by 5 bases and J by 5 bases. The CDR3 contains 16 residues. Germline CDR1 reads SGHTA; CDR2 reads FQGTGA. The CDR3 DNA sequence: TGTGCCAGCAGCCTTACGGGTGGGGGGGACTTGGAGACCCAGTACTTC. Its protein product is CASSLTGGGDLETQYF.